The 2 T cell receptor beta chains presented below share a single source sample, sequenced in a study of blood T cell repertoires in COVID-19. Measured with immunoSEQ multiplex PCR; TCRdb has only the in-frame clones, and not every one. The sample lists approximately 40,000 clones, around 83% occurring once. Sample: peripheral blood. The receptors shown here come from a human donor in a cohort sampled during active COVID-19.

This chain connects TRBV27 to TRBJ2-7, with TRBD1 matching 10 bases. Germline V CDR1 and CDR2: MNHEY, SMNVEV (reference sequence). The CDR3 consists of 15 residues. J gave up 2 bases and V 5 bases, and 6 bases lay outside the gene matches. CDR3 loop: CASSAPGQGTYEQYF. The CDR3 nucleotides are TGTGCCAGCAGTGCACCGGGACAGGGGACCTACGAGCAGTACTTC.

The J gene is TRBJ2-3, the V gene TRBV5-5; TRBD1 aligns across 8 bases. CDR1 and CDR2 (germline): SGHKS, YYEKEE (reference sequence). V lost 4 bases, J lost 2 bases, and 12 bases stayed unmatched. The CDR3 covers 17 residues. The CDR3 loop reads CASSRGYGDRTTDTQYF. The CDR3 nucleotides read TGTGCCAGCAGCCGGGGGTACGGGGACAGGACCACAGATACGCAGTATTTT.